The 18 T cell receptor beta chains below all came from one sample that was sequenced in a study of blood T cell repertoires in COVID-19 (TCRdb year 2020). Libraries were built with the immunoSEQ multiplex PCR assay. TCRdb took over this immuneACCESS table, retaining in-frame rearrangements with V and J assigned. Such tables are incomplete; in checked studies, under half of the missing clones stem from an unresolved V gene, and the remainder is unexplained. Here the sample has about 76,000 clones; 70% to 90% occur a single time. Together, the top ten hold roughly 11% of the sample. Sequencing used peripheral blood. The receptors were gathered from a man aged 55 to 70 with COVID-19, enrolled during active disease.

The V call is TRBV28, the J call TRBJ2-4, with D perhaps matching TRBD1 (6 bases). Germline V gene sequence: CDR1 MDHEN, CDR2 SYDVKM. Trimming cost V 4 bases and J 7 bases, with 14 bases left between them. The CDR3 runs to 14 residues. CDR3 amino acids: CASSYGQINNIQYF. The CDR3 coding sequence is TGTGCCAGCAGTTATGGACAGATAAACAACATTCAGTACTTC.

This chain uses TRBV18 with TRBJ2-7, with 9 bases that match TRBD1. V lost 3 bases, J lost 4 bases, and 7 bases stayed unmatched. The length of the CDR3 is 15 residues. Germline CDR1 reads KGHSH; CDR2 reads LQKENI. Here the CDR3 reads CASSPGLQGAYEQYF. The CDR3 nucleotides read TGTGCCAGCTCACCGGGATTACAGGGGGCGTACGAGCAGTACTTC. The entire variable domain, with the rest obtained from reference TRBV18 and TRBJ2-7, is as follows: NAGVMQNPRHLVRRRGQEARLRCSPMKGHSHVYWYRQLPEEGLKFMVYLQKENIIDESGMPKERFSAEFPKEGPSILRIQQVVRGDSAAYFCASSPGLQGAYEQYFGPGTRLTVT.

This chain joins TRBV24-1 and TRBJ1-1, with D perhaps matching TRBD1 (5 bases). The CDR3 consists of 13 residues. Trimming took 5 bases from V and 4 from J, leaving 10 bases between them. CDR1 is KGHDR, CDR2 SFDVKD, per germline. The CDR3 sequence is CATSAPTGTEAFF. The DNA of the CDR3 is TGTGCCACCAGTGCCCCCACAGGCACTGAAGCTTTCTTT.

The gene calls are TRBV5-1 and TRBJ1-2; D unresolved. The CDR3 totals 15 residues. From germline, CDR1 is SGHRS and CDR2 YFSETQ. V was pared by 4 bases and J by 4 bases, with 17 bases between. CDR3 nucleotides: TGCGCCAGCAGCCCCCGAACAGACCCTACCTATGGCTACACCTTC. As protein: CASSPRTDPTYGYTF.

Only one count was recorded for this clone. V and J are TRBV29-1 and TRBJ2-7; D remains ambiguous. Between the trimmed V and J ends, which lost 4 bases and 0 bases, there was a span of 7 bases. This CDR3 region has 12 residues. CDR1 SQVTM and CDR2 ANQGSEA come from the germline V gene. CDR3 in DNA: TGCAGCGTTGGGCAGTTCTCCTACGAGCAGTACTTC. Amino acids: CSVGQFSYEQYF.

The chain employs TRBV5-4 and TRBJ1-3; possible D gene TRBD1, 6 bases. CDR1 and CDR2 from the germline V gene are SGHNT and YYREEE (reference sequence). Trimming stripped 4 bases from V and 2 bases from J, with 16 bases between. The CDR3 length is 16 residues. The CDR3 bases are TGTGCCAGCAGCCCTTCAACAACAGGGACTGGAAACACCATATATTTT. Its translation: CASSPSTTGTGNTIYF.

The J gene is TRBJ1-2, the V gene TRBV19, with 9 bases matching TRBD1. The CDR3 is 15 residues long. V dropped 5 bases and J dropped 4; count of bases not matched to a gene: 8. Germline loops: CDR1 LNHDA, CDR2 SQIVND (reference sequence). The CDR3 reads CASSYRTGEVYGYTF. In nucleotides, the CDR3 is TGTGCCAGTAGTTACCGGACAGGGGAGGTCTATGGCTACACCTTC.

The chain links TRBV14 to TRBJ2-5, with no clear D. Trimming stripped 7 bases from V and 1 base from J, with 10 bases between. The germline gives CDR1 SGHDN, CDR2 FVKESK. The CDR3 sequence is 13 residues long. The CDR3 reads CASTNHVQETQYF. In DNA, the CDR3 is TGTGCCAGCACCAATCATGTCCAAGAGACCCAGTACTTC.

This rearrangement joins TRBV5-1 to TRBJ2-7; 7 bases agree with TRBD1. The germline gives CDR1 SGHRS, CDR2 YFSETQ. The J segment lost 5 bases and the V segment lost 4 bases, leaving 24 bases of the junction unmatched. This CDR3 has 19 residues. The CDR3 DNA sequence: TGCGCCAGCAGCATTGTTGCGGCCCTAAACAGACAGGGTGAGGACGAGCAGTACTTC. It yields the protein CASSIVAALNRQGEDEQYF.

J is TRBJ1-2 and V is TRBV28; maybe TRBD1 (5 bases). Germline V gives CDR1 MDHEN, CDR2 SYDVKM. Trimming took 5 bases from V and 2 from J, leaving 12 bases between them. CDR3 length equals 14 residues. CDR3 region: CASSINGHNYGYTF. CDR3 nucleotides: TGTGCCAGCAGTATCAACGGACACAACTATGGCTACACCTTC.

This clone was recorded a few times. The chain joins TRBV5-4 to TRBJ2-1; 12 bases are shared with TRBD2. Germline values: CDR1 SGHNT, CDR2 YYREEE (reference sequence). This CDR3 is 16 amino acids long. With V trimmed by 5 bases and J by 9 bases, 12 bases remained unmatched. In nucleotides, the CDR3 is TGTGCCAGCAGACAGACCCTAGCGGGGGGGCCGCGTGAGCAGTTCTTC. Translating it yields CASRQTLAGGPREQFF.

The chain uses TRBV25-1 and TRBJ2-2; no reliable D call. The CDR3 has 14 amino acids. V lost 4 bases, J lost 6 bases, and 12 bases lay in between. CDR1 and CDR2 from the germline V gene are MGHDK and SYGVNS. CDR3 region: CASSVPHMAGELFF. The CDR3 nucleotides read TGTGCCAGCAGTGTCCCCCACATGGCCGGGGAGCTGTTTTTT.

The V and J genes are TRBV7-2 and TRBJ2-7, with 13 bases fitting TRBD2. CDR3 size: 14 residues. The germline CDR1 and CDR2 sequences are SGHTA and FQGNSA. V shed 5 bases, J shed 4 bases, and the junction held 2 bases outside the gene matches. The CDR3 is CASSPGLAGYEQYF. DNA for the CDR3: TGTGCCAGCAGCCCGGGACTAGCGGGATACGAGCAGTACTTC. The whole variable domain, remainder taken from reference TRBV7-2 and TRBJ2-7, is GAGVSQSPSNKVTEKGKDVELRCDPISGHTALYWYRQSLGQGLEFLIYFQGNSAPDKSGLPSDRFSAERTGGSVSTLTIQRTQQEDSAVYLCASSPGLAGYEQYFGPGTRLTVT.

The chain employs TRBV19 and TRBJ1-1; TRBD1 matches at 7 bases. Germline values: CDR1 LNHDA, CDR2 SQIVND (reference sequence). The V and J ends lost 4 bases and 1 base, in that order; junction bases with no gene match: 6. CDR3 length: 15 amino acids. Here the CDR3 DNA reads TGTGCCAGTAGTAACAGGGGTATAGGGAACACTGAAGCTTTCTTT. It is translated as CASSNRGIGNTEAFF.

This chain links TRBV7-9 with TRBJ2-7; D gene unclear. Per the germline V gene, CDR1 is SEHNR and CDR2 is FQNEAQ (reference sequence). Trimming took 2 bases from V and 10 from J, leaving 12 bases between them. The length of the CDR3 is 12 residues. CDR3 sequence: CASSLSSDLQYF. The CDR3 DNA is TGTGCCAGCAGCTTAAGTAGTGACTTACAGTACTTC.

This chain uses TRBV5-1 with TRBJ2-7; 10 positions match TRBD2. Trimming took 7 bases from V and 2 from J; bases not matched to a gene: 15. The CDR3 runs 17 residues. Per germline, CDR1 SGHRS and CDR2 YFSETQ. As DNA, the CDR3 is TGCGCCAGCGGGGGCTCGATAACTAGCGGGACAACCTACGAGCAGTACTTC. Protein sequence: CASGGSITSGTTYEQYF.

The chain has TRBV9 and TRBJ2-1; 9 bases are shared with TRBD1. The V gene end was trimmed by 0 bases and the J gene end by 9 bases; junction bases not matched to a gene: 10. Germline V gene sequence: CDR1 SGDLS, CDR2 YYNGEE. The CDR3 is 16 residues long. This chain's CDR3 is CASSVEGQGGGTEQFF. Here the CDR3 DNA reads TGTGCCAGCAGCGTAGAGGGACAGGGAGGCGGGACTGAGCAGTTCTTC. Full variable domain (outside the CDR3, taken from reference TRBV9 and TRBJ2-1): DSGVTQTPKHLITATGQRVTLRCSPRSGDLSVYWYQQSLDQGLQFLIQYYNGEERAKGNILERFSAQQFPDLHSELNLSSLELGDSALYFCASSVEGQGGGTEQFFGPGTRLTVL.

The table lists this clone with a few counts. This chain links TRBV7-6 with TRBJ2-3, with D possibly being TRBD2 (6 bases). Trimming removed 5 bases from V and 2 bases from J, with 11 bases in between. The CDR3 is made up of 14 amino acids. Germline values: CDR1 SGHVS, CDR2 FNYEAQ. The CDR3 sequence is CASSHGTYTDTQYF. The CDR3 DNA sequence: TGTGCCAGCAGCCATGGGACTTACACAGATACGCAGTATTTT.